The clone carrying this T cell receptor beta chain was seen a handful of times. Its antigen is currently unknown. The data are from a study of T cells after yellow fever vaccination. Whole-study results and caveats: After the booster, 96% of CD4 and approximately 87% of CD8 primary-response clones were re-detected.

The CDR3 has 11 amino acids. Trimming pared 2 bases from V and 7 bases from J, leaving 5 bases between. Conversion of TCR transcripts into cDNA relied on 5'RACE template switching, which added a universal primer site and UMIs. TCRdb called the 5' RACE reads again in MiXCR, with one record for every CDR3 protein. In the table there are about 360,000 distinct CDR3 sequences, over 5% of which are singletons. This chain uses TRBV12-3 or TRBV12-4 with TRBJ1-1; the D is unclear. Sequenced here: PBMCs, sampled 5 days after the yellow fever booster vaccination. The clonotype comes from a young man who received the YFV17D yellow fever vaccine. The CDR3: CASSLSIEAFF. DNA of the CDR3: TGTGCCAGCAGTTTAAGCATTGAAGCTTTCTTT.